This T cell receptor beta chain was retrieved from a study of blood T cell repertoires in COVID-19. The CDR3 sequence is 15 residues long. Trimming removed 2 bases from V and 5 bases from J; junction bases left unmatched: 1. Looked up from germline, CDR1 is LGHNA and CDR2 is YNFKEQ. Assay used: immunoSEQ multiplex PCR; TCRdb lists only in-frame clones, some missing. The sample holds approximately 230,000 clones, around 90% seen once. V usage is TRBV4-2 and J usage is TRBJ1-6; 9 positions match TRBD1. The sequenced sample consisted of peripheral blood. This clonotype was obtained from a man aged 18 to 29 with active or convalescent COVID-19. In nucleotides, the CDR3 is TGTGCCAGCAGCCAATGGGACAGGGATAATTCACCCCTCCACTTT. Amino acid sequence: CASSQWDRDNSPLHF.